Listed here is a single T cell receptor (beta chain). As yet, its antigen is unknown. For TCR beta, libraries came from quantitative 5'-RACE with molecular barcodes. TCRdb re-derived calls from the 5' RACE reads in MiXCR, one entry per CDR3 protein. The repertoire holds around 770,000 distinct CDR3 sequences, 19% seen once, with under 20% in the top ten. This entry comes from a study of CD8 T cells in ankylosing spondylitis. Study results and limitations: Apparently characteristic of ankylosing spondylitis blood was a TCR beta motif (roughly eight highly homologous variants). Previously reported in reactive arthritis synovial fluid and blood were some of the motif variants. Clones linked to disease were reported to show significant enrichment in matched ankylosing spondylitis synovial fluid.

V lost 5 bases, J lost 3 bases, and 6 bases lay in between. The germline V gene encodes CDR1 SGHRS and CDR2 YFSETQ. CDR3 length: 11 residues. The source is a male donor with ankylosing spondylitis. The sequencing input was blood, either unsorted or a sorted T cell fraction (not recorded which). The rearrangement joins TRBV5-1 to TRBJ2-7, with TRBD2 as a possible D gene (5 bases). The CDR3 protein is CASRDFYEQYF. The CDR3 region has the DNA TGCGCCAGCAGGGACTTCTACGAGCAGTACTTC.